This T cell receptor beta chain was profiled in a study of human T cells and chemical hapten exposure. Across the study: How much TCR each sample yielded varied, mostly because pooled library volumes differed slightly. Study-wide points: With regard to DPC sensitization, TCRs above 1 in 1000 frequency did not change.

In the original processing: A per-sample median of 95,638 TCRs was observed, with counts ranging from roughly 23,224 to 700,000. TCRdb ran MiXCR on the 5' RACE reads and lists one entry per CDR3 protein. The V and J calls, along with clone size, are taken from TCRdb and not from the paper's own processing. In the table there are approximately 150,000 distinct CDR3 sequences, 4.1% of which are singletons. Total RNA extraction was carried out from unfractionated whole blood. V was pared by 2 bases and J by 4 bases, with 10 bases between. CDR3 size: 14 residues. CDR1 is SGHDT, CDR2 YYEEEE, per germline. This clonotype was found many times. As yet, its antigen is unknown.

This sequence joins TRBV5-6 and TRBJ1-3; unclear D gene. This clonotype was obtained from a female donor in good health. CDR3 region: CASSFMTRGNTIYF. DNA for the CDR3: TGTGCCAGCAGCTTCATGACACGGGGAAACACCATATATTTT.